This T cell receptor (beta chain) is drawn from a study of somatic mutations in cytotoxic T cells in rheumatoid arthritis. Study summary: Blood samples of about 29 ml were drawn from patients (in EDTA) right after diagnosis and before any treatment. Study-wide results and caveats: Patients with a largest CD8+ clone exceeding 20% of CD8+ cells numbered about an eighth of the 65.

CDR3 length: 15 residues. Looked up from germline, CDR1 is SGHNT and CDR2 is YYREEE (reference sequence). Trimming cost V 4 bases and J 3 bases; bases outside gene matches: 5. This clone was counted only a few times. Its matching antigen is unknown. The assay was immunoSEQ multiplex PCR, and TCRdb's table has in-frame clones only and misses some. Of roughly 13,000 clones detected, approximately 80% appear once; the ten largest clones hold around a fifth. Sequenced: CD8+ T cells sorted from blood. The V call is TRBV5-4, the J call TRBJ1-1, with 11 bases aligning to TRBD1. The sequence derives from an adult with rheumatoid arthritis. This CDR3 reads CASSVGTGGHTEAFF. The CDR3 coding sequence is TGTGCCAGCAGCGTCGGGACAGGGGGACACACTGAAGCTTTCTTT. The full variable domain, with the rest looked up from reference TRBV5-4 and TRBJ1-1, is ETGVTQSPTHLIKTRGQQVTLRCSSQSGHNTVSWYQQALGQGPQFIFQYYREEENGRGNFPPRFSGLQFPNYSSELNVNALELDDSALYLCASSVGTGGHTEAFFGQGTRLTVV.